This record covers a single T cell receptor (beta chain). The germline gives CDR1 SGHDT, CDR2 YYEEEE. This CDR3 region has 14 residues. The V gene lost 4 bases and the J gene lost 5 bases, with 12 bases spanning the gap. Per the authors' pipeline: For nucleated cells, counts were estimated from reference gene primer amplification. Using immunoSEQ multiplex PCR, the repertoire was profiled, and TCRdb retains in-frame clones only, with some absent. Clone size and the V and J calls come from that table; the DNA yielded D and trimming. Altogether tens of thousands of clones are present, roughly 82% being singletons, with the ten largest covering under 25%. These data originate in a study of blood T cell repertoires in COVID-19. Study details: The samples span acute and convalescent COVID-19 from the United States, Italy and Spain.

The clonotype was recovered from a woman aged 55 to 70 with acute or convalescent COVID-19. This chain joins TRBV5-6 and TRBJ1-4; D call uncertain. The sample comprised peripheral blood. The CDR3: CASSENRGNEKLFF. For the CDR3, the DNA is TGTGCCAGCAGCGAAAACCGGGGAAATGAAAAACTGTTTTTT.